The 5 T cell receptor beta chains in this list originate from one sample, sequenced in a study of T cells in Graves' hyperthyroidism and ophthalmopathy. Amplification of TCR beta CDR3 regions used RNA as the template. TCR CDR3 underwent first-round RT-PCR with the HTBI primer set. TCRdb reprocessed the multiplex PCR reads with MiXCR, giving one entry per CDR3 protein. This sample carries around 520,000 distinct CDR3 sequences, roughly a quarter of them seen once, and the ten largest clones take about 11%. Material: blood. The receptor set was obtained from a woman in her 30s with Graves' ophthalmopathy.

This clonotype has only a few counts. The CDR3 sequence: CASSLVGRGISYEQYF. CDR3 nucleotides: TGTGCCAGCAGCTTAGTAGGCAGGGGAATTTCCTACGAGCAGTACTTC. The V and J genes are TRBV11-1 and TRBJ2-7; a weak D match, TRBD1 (6 bases). The CDR3 sequence is 16 residues long. Germline loops: CDR1 SGHAT, CDR2 FQDESV (reference sequence). V lost 1 base and J 1 base, leaving 14 bases between the germline ends.

J is TRBJ2-7 and V is TRBV29-1, with 7 bases identical to TRBD1. Germline V gene sequence: CDR1 SQVTM, CDR2 ANQGSEA. Unmatched junction bases numbered 11, after V lost 3 bases and J lost 6 bases. This CDR3 comprises 14 residues. The CDR3 sequence is CSVEYGGQVLEQYF. The CDR3 bases are TGCAGCGTTGAGTACGGCGGACAGGTCCTCGAGCAGTACTTC.

Ten or more counts support this clonotype. The chain uses TRBV9 and TRBJ2-2; D may correspond to TRBD1 or TRBD2 (5 bases each). Germline V gene lookup returns CDR1 SGDLS and CDR2 YYNGEE. Trimming removed 0 bases from V and 4 bases from J, with 10 bases in between. This CDR3 comprises 15 residues. CDR3 amino acids: CASSVAGSGTGELFF. Written as DNA, the CDR3 is TGTGCCAGCAGCGTAGCAGGGAGTGGCACCGGGGAGCTGTTTTTT.

This clonotype was counted many times. This chain connects TRBV5-1 to TRBJ1-1; 8 bases agree with TRBD1. CDR3 length equals 16 residues. J was trimmed by 5 bases and V by 4 bases; bases with no gene match: 13. CDR1 is SGHRS and CDR2 is YFSETQ in the germline V gene. CDR3 sequence (DNA): TGCGCCAGCAGCCACGGGACAGGCCTTGGGGTGACTGAAGCTTTCTTT. The encoded protein is CASSHGTGLGVTEAFF.

In its sample, this clonotype was seen many times. This chain joins TRBV10-3 and TRBJ2-2; tentatively, D is TRBD1 (6 bases). V was shortened by 6 bases and J by 2 bases, with 10 bases between the two germline ends. This CDR3 is built from 14 residues. Looked up from germline, CDR1 is ENHRY and CDR2 is SYGVKD. The CDR3: CAIRQGPNTGELFF. In nucleotides, the CDR3 is TGTGCCATCAGGCAGGGGCCCAACACCGGGGAGCTGTTTTTT.